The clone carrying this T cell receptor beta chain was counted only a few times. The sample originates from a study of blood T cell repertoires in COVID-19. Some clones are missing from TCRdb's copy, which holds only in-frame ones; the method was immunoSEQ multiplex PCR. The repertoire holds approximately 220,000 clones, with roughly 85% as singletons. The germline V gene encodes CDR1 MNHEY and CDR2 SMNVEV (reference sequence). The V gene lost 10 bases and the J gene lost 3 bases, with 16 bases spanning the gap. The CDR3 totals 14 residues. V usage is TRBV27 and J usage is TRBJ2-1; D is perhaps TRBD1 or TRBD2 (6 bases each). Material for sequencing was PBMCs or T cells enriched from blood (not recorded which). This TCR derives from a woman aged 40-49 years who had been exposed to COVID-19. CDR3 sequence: CATRGGTLYNEQFF. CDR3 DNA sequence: TGTGCCACCAGGGGCGGGACCCTCTACAATGAGCAGTTCTTC.